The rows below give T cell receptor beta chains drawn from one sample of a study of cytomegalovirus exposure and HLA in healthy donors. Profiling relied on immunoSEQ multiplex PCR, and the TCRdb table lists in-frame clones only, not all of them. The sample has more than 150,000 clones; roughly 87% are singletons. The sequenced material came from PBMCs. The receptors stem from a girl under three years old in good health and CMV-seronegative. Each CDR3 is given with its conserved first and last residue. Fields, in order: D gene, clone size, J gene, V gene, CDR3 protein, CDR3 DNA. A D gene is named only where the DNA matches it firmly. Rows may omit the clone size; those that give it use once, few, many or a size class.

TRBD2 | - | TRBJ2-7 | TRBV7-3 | CASSLAPSGTYEQYF | TGTGCCAGCAGCTTAGCCCCTAGCGGAACCTACGAGCAGTACTTC
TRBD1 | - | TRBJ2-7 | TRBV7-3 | CASSQRGQAPYEQYF | TGTGCCAGCAGCCAAAGGGGGCAGGCCCCCTACGAGCAGTACTTC
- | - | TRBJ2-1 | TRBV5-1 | CASSLGQIRFSYNEQFF | TGCGCCAGCAGCTTGGGACAGATTCGTTTCTCCTACAATGAGCAGTTCTTC
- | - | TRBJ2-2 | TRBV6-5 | CASSYEGGVNGELFF | TGTGCCAGCAGTTATGAGGGGGGGGTCAACGGGGAGCTGTTTTTT
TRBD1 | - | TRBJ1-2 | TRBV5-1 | CASRPRDRGPLNARNGYTF | TGCGCCAGCAGACCCCGGGACAGGGGGCCACTTAACGCGCGGAATGGCTACACCTTC
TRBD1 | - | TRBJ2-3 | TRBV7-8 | CASSFSAQDRGDTDTQYF | TGTGCCAGCAGCTTCTCAGCACAGGACAGGGGGGACACAGATACGCAGTATTTT
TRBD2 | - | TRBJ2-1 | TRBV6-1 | CASSAPSLAGGPYNEQFF | TGTGCCAGCAGTGCCCCCTCTCTAGCGGGGGGGCCTTACAATGAGCAGTTCTTC
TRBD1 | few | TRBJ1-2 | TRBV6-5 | CASSYGDRGYGYTF | TGTGCCAGCAGTTACGGCGACAGGGGCTATGGCTACACCTTC
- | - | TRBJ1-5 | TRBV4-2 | CASSQDGGPQHF | TGTGCCAGCAGCCAAGATGGAGGCCCCCAGCATTTT
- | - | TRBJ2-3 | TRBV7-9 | CASSLLPGGTDTQYF | TGTGCCAGCAGCTTATTACCGGGGGGCACAGATACGCAGTATTTT
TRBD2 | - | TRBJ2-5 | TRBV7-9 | CASSLPLAEQETQYF | TGTGCCAGCAGCCTCCCGCTAGCGGAACAAGAGACCCAGTACTTC
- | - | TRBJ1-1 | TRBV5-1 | CASSFTKNTEAFF | TGCGCCAGCAGCTTTACAAAGAACACTGAAGCTTTCTTT
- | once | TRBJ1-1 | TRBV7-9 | CATYRGGGAFF | TGTGCCACCTACCGGGGGGGAGGGGCTTTCTTT
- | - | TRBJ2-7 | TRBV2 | CASSEAIEQYF | TGTGCCAGCAGTGAAGCGATCGAGCAGTACTTC
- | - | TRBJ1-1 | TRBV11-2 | CASSYTRNTEAFF | TGTGCCAGCAGCTATACACGGAACACTGAAGCTTTCTTT
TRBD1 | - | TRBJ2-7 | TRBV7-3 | CASSPGTGHSYEQYF | TGTGCCAGCAGCCCTGGGACAGGGCACTCCTACGAGCAGTACTTC
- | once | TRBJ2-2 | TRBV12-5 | CASGLTSNTGELFF | TGTGCTAGTGGTTTGACTTCGAACACCGGGGAGCTGTTTTTT
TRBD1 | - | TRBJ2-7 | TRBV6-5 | CASSLRQGVPYEQYF | TGTGCCAGCAGCCTCCGACAGGGAGTTCCCTACGAGCAGTACTTC
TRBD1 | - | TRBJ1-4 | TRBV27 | CASSLIWDRGLTNEKLFF | TGTGCCAGCAGTTTAATATGGGACAGGGGTTTAACTAATGAAAAACTGTTTTTT
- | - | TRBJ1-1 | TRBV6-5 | CASSLQGYSPNTEAFF | TGTGCCAGCAGTTTACAGGGATACAGCCCTAACACTGAAGCTTTCTTT
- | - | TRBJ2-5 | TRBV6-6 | CASSFKETQYF | TGTGCCAGCAGTTTTAAAGAGACCCAGTACTTC
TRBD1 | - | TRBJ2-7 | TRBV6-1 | CASKAGQGGYEQYF | TGTGCCAGTAAAGCGGGACAGGGTGGCTACGAGCAGTACTTC
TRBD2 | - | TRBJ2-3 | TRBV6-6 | CASSPSAGSYTDTQYF | TGTGCCAGCAGCCCTTCAGCGGGATCCTACACAGATACGCAGTATTTT
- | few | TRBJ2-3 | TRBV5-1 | CASSQDLATDTQYF | TGCGCCAGCAGCCAGGACTTAGCCACAGATACGCAGTATTTT
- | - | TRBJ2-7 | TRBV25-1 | CASSEYRKGFAYEQYF | TGTGCCAGCAGTGAATATAGGAAGGGGTTCGCCTACGAGCAGTACTTC
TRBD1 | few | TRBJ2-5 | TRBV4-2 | CASSPYRGVGETQYF | TGTGCCAGCAGCCCATACAGGGGAGTGGGGGAGACCCAGTACTTC
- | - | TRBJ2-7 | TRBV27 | CASSPLEALYEQYF | TGTGCCAGCAGTCCCCTAGAGGCCCTCTACGAGCAGTACTTC
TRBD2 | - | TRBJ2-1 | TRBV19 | CASTELAGGGEQFF | TGTGCCAGTACGGAATTAGCGGGGGGGGGTGAGCAGTTCTTC
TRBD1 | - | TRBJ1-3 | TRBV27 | CASSYRGTGNTIYF | TGTGCCAGCAGTTACAGGGGCACTGGAAACACCATATATTTT
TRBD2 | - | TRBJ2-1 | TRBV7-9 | CASRPISGGSYNEQFF | TGTGCCAGCCGACCGATTAGCGGGGGGTCCTACAATGAGCAGTTCTTC
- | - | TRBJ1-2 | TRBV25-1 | CASSVGHNYGYTF | TGTGCCAGCAGTGTGGGGCATAACTATGGCTACACCTTC
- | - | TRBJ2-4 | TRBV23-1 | CASSQYRTGSNYPLAKNIQYF | TGCGCCAGCAGTCAATATCGTACAGGGTCGAACTACCCTCTAGCCAAAAACATTCAGTACTTC
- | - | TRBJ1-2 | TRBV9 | CASSVSRYGYTF | TGTGCCAGCAGCGTCAGTCGCTATGGCTACACCTTC
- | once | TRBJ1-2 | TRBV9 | CASSVDEGFSYGYTF | TGTGCCAGCAGCGTAGATGAGGGTTTCAGCTATGGCTACACCTTC
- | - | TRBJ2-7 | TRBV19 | CASSGMAYEQYF | TGTGCCAGTAGCGGGATGGCCTACGAGCAGTACTTC
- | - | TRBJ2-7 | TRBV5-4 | CASTVRGSYEQYF | TGTGCCAGCACGGTCCGGGGGTCCTACGAGCAGTACTTC
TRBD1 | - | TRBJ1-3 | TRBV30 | CAWARGQGNTIYF | TGTGCCTGGGCCAGGGGGCAAGGAAACACCATATATTTT
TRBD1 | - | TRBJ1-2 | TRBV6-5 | CASSSQGARSGGYTF | TGTGCCAGCAGTTCCCAGGGGGCCAGGTCGGGCGGCTACACCTTC
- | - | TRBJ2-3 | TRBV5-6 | CASSSDRTLQYF | TGTGCCAGCAGCTCGGACAGAACACTGCAGTATTTT
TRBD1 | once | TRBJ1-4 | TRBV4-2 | CASSQGTGTNEKLFF | TGTGCCAGCAGCCAGGGGACAGGGACTAATGAAAAACTGTTTTTT
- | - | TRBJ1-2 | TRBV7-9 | CASSSVWPRGLYGYTF | TGTGCCAGCAGCTCCGTGTGGCCGAGGGGACTCTATGGCTACACCTTC
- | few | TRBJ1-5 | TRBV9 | CASSANKNGQPQHF | TGTGCCAGCAGCGCGAATAAGAACGGGCAGCCCCAGCATTTT
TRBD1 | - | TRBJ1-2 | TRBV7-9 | CASSLTGGANYGYTF | TGTGCCAGCAGCTTGACAGGGGGCGCCAACTATGGCTACACCTTC
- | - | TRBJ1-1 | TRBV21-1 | CASSIGTGYTMNTEAFF | TGTGCCAGCAGCATAGGGACAGGGTACACCATGAACACTGAAGCTTTCTTT
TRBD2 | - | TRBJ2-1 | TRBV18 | CASSPGTSRASGNEQFF | TGTGCCAGCTCACCCGGGACTAGCAGAGCCTCAGGGAATGAGCAGTTCTTC
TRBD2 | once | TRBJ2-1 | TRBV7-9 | CSSSFLLAGNEQFF | TGTTCCAGCAGCTTTCTCCTAGCGGGGAATGAGCAGTTCTTC
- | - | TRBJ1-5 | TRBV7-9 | CASQGQGNQPQHF | TGTGCCAGTCAGGGCCAGGGCAATCAGCCCCAGCATTTT
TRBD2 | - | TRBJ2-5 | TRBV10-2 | CASSRLAKETQYF | TGCGCCAGCAGTAGACTAGCGAAAGAGACCCAGTACTTC
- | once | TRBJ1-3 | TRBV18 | CASSPAQGSGNTIYF | TGTGCCAGCTCACCCGCACAGGGCTCAGGAAACACCATATATTTT
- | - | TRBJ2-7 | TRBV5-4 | CASSLGGTDTYEQYF | TGTGCCAGCAGCTTGGGTGGGACTGATACCTACGAGCAGTACTTC
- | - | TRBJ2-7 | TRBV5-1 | CASSIDSPYEQYF | TGCGCCAGCAGCATTGACAGTCCCTACGAGCAGTACTTC
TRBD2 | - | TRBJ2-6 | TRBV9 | CASSVAGGGANVLTF | TGTGCCAGCAGCGTAGCGGGGGGTGGGGCCAACGTCCTGACTTTC
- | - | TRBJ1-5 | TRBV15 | CATSRVSGTRADQPQHF | TGTGCCACCAGCAGAGTGTCCGGGACACGGGCAGATCAGCCCCAGCATTTT